Presented here are 27 T cell receptor beta chains from one specimen sequenced in a study of blood T cells in healthy people across ages. Primed by a sample-barcoded 5' primer and a J-beta primer mix, a second PCR proceeded for roughly 7 to 12 cycles. TCRdb reanalysed the 5' RACE reads using MiXCR and keeps one entry per CDR3 protein. The top ten hold under 20% of the sample, which has 920,000 or so distinct CDR3 sequences, more than 35% seen once. Source material: blood. These receptors were obtained from a woman in her fifties or sixties in good health.

This clonotype came up a few times. The V call is TRBV7-9, the J call TRBJ2-1; 9 bases map to TRBD1. V shed 4 bases and J 9 bases; nucleotides not matched to a gene: 13. This CDR3 is 16 amino acids long. Germline CDR1 is SEHNR and CDR2 is FQNEAQ (reference sequence). The CDR3 sequence: CASSSSQGQGSAEQFF. In DNA form, the CDR3 reads TGTGCCAGCAGCTCGTCTCAAGGACAGGGGTCCGCTGAGCAGTTCTTC.

The J gene is TRBJ2-5, the V gene TRBV28; 13 positions match TRBD2. Trimming removed 5 bases from V and 5 bases from J; junction bases left unmatched: 8. There are 16 residues in the CDR3. Germline CDR1 is MDHEN and CDR2 is SYDVKM. The CDR3 reads CASSIRLAGGSETQYF. The CDR3 DNA reads TGTGCCAGCAGTATTCGACTAGCGGGAGGTTCGGAGACCCAGTACTTC.

The chain couples TRBV7-9 to TRBJ2-3; D ambiguous. The germline V gene encodes CDR1 SEHNR and CDR2 FQNEAQ (reference sequence). The V gene lost 1 base and the J gene lost 4 bases, with 15 bases spanning the gap. The CDR3 extends over 16 amino acids. CDR3 sequence reads: CASSLVSLRVADTQYF. The CDR3 DNA reads as TGTGCCAGCAGCTTAGTGTCTCTACGGGTCGCAGATACGCAGTATTTT.

The CDR3 DNA reads as TGCAGTGCTAGAGTTGGGACAGGACCCTCCTACAATGAGCAGTTCTTC. Translated: CSARVGTGPSYNEQFF. The chain has TRBV20-1 and TRBJ2-1; 8 bases map to TRBD1. The CDR3 loop spans 16 amino acids. V trimming: 1 base; J trimming: 0 bases; junction bases outside the gene matches: 5. The germline V gene has CDR1 DFQATT and CDR2 SNEGSKA (reference sequence).

The gene calls are TRBV7-7 and TRBJ2-6; D unclear. The CDR3 has 15 residues. Per the germline V gene, CDR1 is SSHAT and CDR2 is FNYEAQ (reference sequence). V was pared by 4 bases and J by 0 bases, with 7 bases between. The DNA of the CDR3 is TGTGCCAGCAGCTCGAGTAGCTCTGGGGCCAACGTCCTGACTTTC. This translates into CASSSSSSGANVLTF.

Comments on this clonotype: An end of the junction differs from the germline gene, which may be a read error. The chain links TRBV6-2 or TRBV6-3 to TRBJ2-5; tentative D call: TRBD1 (6 bases). Germline lookup yields CDR1 MNHEY and CDR2 SVGEGT. The CDR3 totals 15 residues. The CDR3 region is CTSSKDGQTQETQYF. Written as DNA, the CDR3 is TGTACCAGCAGCAAAGACGGACAGACCCAAGAGACCCAGTACTTC.

This clonotype was recorded a few times. This chain connects TRBV6-2 or TRBV6-3 to TRBJ2-5; 9 nucleotides match TRBD2. V gave up 6 bases and J gave up 11 bases; unmatched junction bases: 13. This CDR3 spans 14 amino acids. Per germline, CDR1 MNHEY and CDR2 SVGEGT. CDR3 region: CASRPSGVMDEQYF. In DNA, the CDR3 is TGTGCCAGCAGGCCTAGCGGGGTCATGGATGAGCAGTACTTC.

V is TRBV12-3 or TRBV12-4 and J is TRBJ2-7; D is unresolved. Between the trimmed V and J ends, which lost 2 bases and 7 bases, there was a span of 12 bases. The CDR3 runs 13 residues. CDR3 in amino acids: CASSLNSGQEQYF. The CDR3 DNA is TGTGCCAGCAGTTTAAATAGTGGGCAGGAGCAGTACTTC.

The chain uses TRBV29-1 and TRBJ2-2; 9 bases are shared with TRBD1. The CDR3 length is 15 residues. The J segment lost 2 bases and the V segment lost 2 bases, leaving 3 bases of the junction unmatched. Germline V CDR1 and CDR2: SQVTM, ANQGSEA. CDR3: CSVERDRVNTGELFF. The CDR3 DNA reads TGCAGCGTTGAACGGGACAGGGTTAACACCGGGGAGCTGTTTTTT.

J is TRBJ2-1 and V is TRBV6-5; D possibly corresponds to TRBD2 (6 bases). V lost 2 bases, J lost 12 bases, and 11 bases lay in between. The CDR3 runs 12 residues. Germline V lookup: CDR1 MNHEY, CDR2 SVGAGI. CDR3 loop: CASSYRGGAQFF. In DNA form, the CDR3 reads TGTGCCAGCAGTTACCGAGGAGGGGCGCAGTTCTTC.

This clonotype turned up a few times. The chain has TRBV7-3 and TRBJ2-3; the D gene is possibly TRBD2 (6 bases). V lost 1 base and J 3 bases, leaving 14 bases between the germline ends. From germline, CDR1 is SGHTA and CDR2 FQGTGA. This CDR3 is 16 amino acids long. DNA of the CDR3: TGTGCCAGCAGCTTAAAATCCCCTAGCGCAACAGATACGCAGTATTTT. Encoded protein: CASSLKSPSATDTQYF.

Concerning this clonotype: The junction differs from germline at one of its ends, possibly a read error. The chain is built from TRBV13 and TRBJ2-3, with 10 bases aligning to TRBD2. The CDR3 sequence is 18 residues long. Germline CDR1 PRHDT, CDR2 FYEKMQ (reference sequence). CDR3 DNA sequence: TGTGCCAGCAACTTAGGCAAAAGGACTAGCGGAAACACAGATACGCAGTATTTT. This sequence encodes CASNLGKRTSGNTDTQYF.

Points on this clonotype: One junction end disagrees with the germline gene, perhaps due to a read error. The rearrangement links TRBV28 to TRBJ2-6; 8 bases line up with TRBD1. This CDR3 is 15 amino acids long. CDR1 and CDR2 from the germline V gene are MDHEN and SYDVKM. This CDR3 reads CASSPTGAGTNVLTF. CDR3 bases: TGTGCCAGCAGTCCGACAGGGGCTGGGACCAACGTCCTGACTTTC.

This rearrangement joins TRBV15 to TRBJ2-7, with D possibly matching TRBD2 (5 bases). V lost 4 bases and J lost 4, with 11 bases in between. The CDR3 is 13 amino acids. Looked up from germline, CDR1 is LNHNV and CDR2 is YYDKDF (reference sequence). The CDR3 here is CATSIRTQYEQYF. DNA of the CDR3: TGTGCCACCAGCATACGGACTCAGTACGAGCAGTACTTC.

The chain's CDR3 is CSVGRGSNQPQHF. DNA of the CDR3: TGCAGCGTTGGCAGGGGTAGCAATCAGCCCCAGCATTTT. V gene TRBV29-1 combines with J gene TRBJ1-5; D is perhaps TRBD1 (6 bases). The CDR3 runs to 13 residues. Germline CDR1 SQVTM, CDR2 ANQGSEA. Trimming pared 4 bases from V and 0 bases from J, leaving 7 bases between.

This clonotype showed up just a few times. The genes are TRBV25-1 and TRBJ2-1; D perhaps matches TRBD1 (5 bases). Per germline, CDR1 MGHDK and CDR2 SYGVNS. CDR3 length equals 15 residues. V was trimmed by 5 bases and J by 1 base, leaving 12 bases between them. CDR3 DNA sequence: TGTGCCAGCAGTAACCAGGGTCTTTCCTACAATGAGCAGTTCTTC. As protein: CASSNQGLSYNEQFF.

The chain couples TRBV20-1 to TRBJ2-5, with 9 bases identical to TRBD2. This CDR3 comprises 14 residues. From germline, CDR1 is DFQATT and CDR2 SNEGSKA (reference sequence). CDR3 sequence reads: CCVFSSGRGETQYF. In nucleotides, the CDR3 is TGCTGTGTTTTCAGTAGCGGGAGAGGCGAGACCCAGTACTTC.

The chain joins TRBV5-1 to TRBJ2-3; D unresolved. The germline V gene has CDR1 SGHRS and CDR2 YFSETQ. V was clipped by 2 bases and J by 2 bases, with 12 bases between them. The CDR3 length is 15 residues. The CDR3 DNA reads as TGCGCCAGCAGCTTTTCGGGCTCTGTCACAGATACGCAGTATTTT. Protein sequence: CASSFSGSVTDTQYF.

This clonotype was observed a handful of times. The chain is built from TRBV6-5 and TRBJ2-3; 11 positions agree with TRBD2. Germline values: CDR1 MNHEY, CDR2 SVGAGI. After removal of 2 bases from V and 4 bases from J, the junction contained 8 bases not matched to a gene. CDR3 length equals 17 residues. In nucleotides, the CDR3 is TGTGCCAGCAGTTACGGTAGCGGGAGGGTTGGTGCAGATACGCAGTATTTT. Translated, it gives CASSYGSGRVGADTQYF.

This chain connects TRBV11-2 to TRBJ2-7; no definite D call. CDR3 size: 17 residues. From germline, CDR1 is SGHAT and CDR2 FQNNGV. Deletions cut 0 bases from V and 2 bases from J, with 17 bases between. The CDR3 spells CASSLDWGTGVAYEQYF. The CDR3 DNA sequence: TGTGCCAGCAGCTTAGACTGGGGTACGGGTGTGGCCTACGAGCAGTACTTC.

This clonotype was detected ten times or more. This chain links TRBV29-1 with TRBJ2-7; TRBD1 aligns across 8 bases. With V trimmed by 4 bases and J by 3 bases, 8 bases remained unmatched. The CDR3 contains 14 residues. Germline V gene sequence: CDR1 SQVTM, CDR2 ANQGSEA. CDR3 region: CSVVRTGSIYEQYF. The CDR3 bases are TGCAGCGTTGTCCGGACAGGGTCGATCTACGAGCAGTACTTC.

The genes are TRBV7-3 and TRBJ2-7; D unresolved. V lost 3 bases, J lost 7 bases, and 16 bases lay in between. The CDR3 spans 14 residues. The germline V gene has CDR1 SGHTA and CDR2 FQGTGA. This chain's CDR3 is CASSFLPASREQYF. In nucleotides, the CDR3 is TGTGCCAGCAGCTTCCTGCCAGCGTCTAGGGAGCAGTACTTC.

The table lists this clonotype with many counts. The chain combines TRBV28 with TRBJ2-7, with D possibly being TRBD1 (8 bases). The V and J ends lost 5 bases and 4 bases respectively, with 15 bases between them. The CDR3 has 14 residues. The germline CDR1 and CDR2 sequences are MDHEN and SYDVKM. This CDR3 reads CASSPTGEGYEQYF. The CDR3, as DNA: TGTGCCAGCAGTCCGACAGGGGAGGGTTACGAGCAGTACTTC.

This clonotype came up a few times. The rearrangement links TRBV14 to TRBJ2-4; 12 nucleotides line up with TRBD2. V dropped 2 bases and J dropped 9; count of bases not matched to a gene: 17. This CDR3 spans 19 amino acids. Germline CDR1 is SGHDN and CDR2 is FVKESK. DNA for the CDR3: TGTGCCAGCAGCCAATACCCGACTAGCGGGAGTACAAAGGGCTCCATTCAGTACTTC. It translates to CASSQYPTSGSTKGSIQYF.

This chain links TRBV5-4 with TRBJ2-5; D gene uncertain. This CDR3 spans 15 amino acids. Between the trimmed V and J ends, which lost 0 bases and 4 bases, there was a span of 13 bases. CDR1 is SGHNT and CDR2 is YYREEE in the germline V gene (reference sequence). Written as DNA, the CDR3 is TGTGCCAGCAGCTTGGTAGGGCCGGGTAGAGAGACCCAGTACTTC. Amino acid sequence: CASSLVGPGRETQYF.

This clonotype was detected a few times. The chain has TRBV6-1 and TRBJ2-6; 9 bases fit TRBD1. The J segment lost 2 bases and the V segment lost 4 bases, leaving 6 bases of the junction unmatched. The CDR3 consists of 17 residues. Germline CDR1 MNHNS, CDR2 SASEGT. CDR3 protein: CASSAGTGIAGANVLTF. CDR3 nucleotides: TGTGCCAGCAGTGCCGGGACAGGGATCGCTGGGGCCAACGTCCTGACTTTC.

V usage is TRBV11-1 and J usage is TRBJ2-3; TRBD2 matches 12 bases. V lost 5 bases to trimming and J lost 4 bases; unmatched junction nucleotides: 13. The CDR3 length is 18 residues. Germline assignment: CDR1 SGHAT and CDR2 FQDESV (reference sequence). This CDR3 is CASSPDRALAGGPDTQYF. The CDR3 DNA sequence: TGTGCCAGCAGCCCGGACAGGGCGCTAGCGGGAGGGCCAGATACGCAGTATTTT.